A selection of T cell receptor beta chains follows, all from one sample in a study of CD8 T cells in ankylosing spondylitis. Using its own MiXCR run on the 5' RACE reads, TCRdb lists one record per CDR3 protein. The sample has some 95,000 distinct CDR3 sequences, roughly 8.8% seen once. The sample taken for sequencing was blood, either unsorted or a sorted T cell fraction (not recorded which). All receptors come from a male donor with ankylosing spondylitis or in good health (not recorded which). The CDR3 runs from the conserved cysteine through the conserved F or W. A D gene is named only where the DNA matches it firmly. Expanded clones get a size class; other rows say once, few or many, or leave the size out.

d_call: -; j_call: TRBJ1-5; clone_size: many; v_call: TRBV7-8; cdr3_aa: CASSFDGNQPQHF; cdr3_nt: TGTGCCAGCAGCTTTGATGGCAATCAGCCCCAGCATTTT
d_call: -; j_call: TRBJ1-2; clone_size: many; v_call: TRBV28; cdr3_aa: CASSLFGYGYTF; cdr3_nt: TGTGCCAGCTCCCTCTTTGGCTATGGCTACACCTTC
d_call: TRBD2; j_call: TRBJ2-1; clone_size: many; v_call: TRBV9; cdr3_aa: CASSVGGAEGNEQFF; cdr3_nt: TGTGCCAGCAGCGTCGGGGGGGCAGAAGGAAATGAGCAGTTCTTC
d_call: -; j_call: TRBJ1-2; clone_size: -; v_call: TRBV10-3; cdr3_aa: CAIGIESGYGYTF; cdr3_nt: TGTGCCATCGGAATCGAGTCGGGGTATGGCTACACCTTC
d_call: -; j_call: TRBJ2-1; clone_size: many; v_call: TRBV6-1; cdr3_aa: CASRTGTTYNEQFF; cdr3_nt: TGTGCCAGCAGGACCGGGACCACATACAATGAGCAGTTCTTC
d_call: -; j_call: TRBJ1-3; clone_size: many; v_call: TRBV12-3/TRBV12-4; cdr3_aa: CASSFQRGNTIYF; cdr3_nt: TGTGCCAGCAGTTTCCAAAGGGGAAACACCATATATTTT
d_call: -; j_call: TRBJ1-4; clone_size: many; v_call: TRBV2; cdr3_aa: CASSGGRREKLFF; cdr3_nt: TGTGCCAGCAGTGGAGGGAGGCGTGAAAAACTGTTTTTT
d_call: TRBD1; j_call: TRBJ2-5; clone_size: many; v_call: TRBV28; cdr3_aa: CASSSHTKSGTGGETQYF; cdr3_nt: TGTGCCAGCAGTTCCCACACCAAATCCGGGACAGGGGGAGAGACCCAGTACTTC
d_call: TRBD1; j_call: TRBJ2-7; clone_size: many; v_call: TRBV25-1; cdr3_aa: CASSESSTGTGFYEQYF; cdr3_nt: TGTGCCAGCAGTGAATCGTCAACAGGGACAGGGTTCTACGAGCAGTACTTC
d_call: TRBD2; j_call: TRBJ2-2; clone_size: few; v_call: TRBV3-1; cdr3_aa: CASSQDFGTSLNTGELFF; cdr3_nt: TGTGCCAGCAGCCAAGATTTCGGGACTAGCTTGAACACCGGGGAGCTGTTTTTT
d_call: TRBD1; j_call: TRBJ2-2; clone_size: -; v_call: TRBV12-3/TRBV12-4; cdr3_aa: CASTRGGPGELFF; cdr3_nt: TGTGCCAGCACTAGAGGGGGCCCCGGGGAGCTGTTTTTT
d_call: TRBD2; j_call: TRBJ2-1; clone_size: many; v_call: TRBV20-1; cdr3_aa: CSAVDRAGGGNEQFF; cdr3_nt: TGCAGTGCTGTAGATAGAGCGGGGGGAGGCAATGAGCAGTTCTTC
d_call: TRBD1; j_call: TRBJ2-2; clone_size: many; v_call: TRBV9; cdr3_aa: CASSVPQGAFTGELFF; cdr3_nt: TGTGCCAGCAGCGTACCGCAGGGGGCGTTCACCGGGGAGCTGTTTTTT
d_call: TRBD2; j_call: TRBJ2-3; clone_size: few; v_call: TRBV7-2; cdr3_aa: CASSSKRGTSTDTQYF; cdr3_nt: TGTGCCAGCAGTTCGAAGCGGGGGACTAGCACAGATACGCAGTATTTT
d_call: -; j_call: TRBJ1-5; clone_size: many; v_call: TRBV12-3/TRBV12-4; cdr3_aa: CASRLQGGGQPQHF; cdr3_nt: TGTGCCAGCAGATTACAGGGAGGAGGACAGCCCCAGCATTTT
d_call: -; j_call: TRBJ2-7; clone_size: many; v_call: TRBV5-1; cdr3_aa: CASSLAVDIPYEQYF; cdr3_nt: TGCGCCAGCAGCTTGGCCGTCGACATCCCCTACGAGCAGTACTTC
d_call: TRBD1; j_call: TRBJ2-1; clone_size: -; v_call: TRBV3-1; cdr3_aa: CASSIGQGYTDEQFF; cdr3_nt: TGTGCCAGCAGCATAGGACAGGGATACACCGATGAGCAGTTCTTC
d_call: TRBD2; j_call: TRBJ2-1; clone_size: few; v_call: TRBV6-1; cdr3_aa: CASSRPTSGVANEQFF; cdr3_nt: TGTGCCAGCAGCCGCCCGACTAGCGGGGTAGCAAATGAGCAGTTCTTC
d_call: -; j_call: TRBJ2-7; clone_size: many; v_call: TRBV20-1; cdr3_aa: CSARGRRSGTYEQYF; cdr3_nt: TGCAGTGCTAGAGGGCGGAGGTCCGGAACCTACGAGCAGTACTTC
d_call: TRBD2; j_call: TRBJ2-1; clone_size: many; v_call: TRBV12-3/TRBV12-4; cdr3_aa: CASRGLASYNEQFF; cdr3_nt: TGTGCCAGCAGGGGACTAGCGAGCTACAATGAGCAGTTCTTC
d_call: TRBD1; j_call: TRBJ2-1; clone_size: many; v_call: TRBV5-6; cdr3_aa: CASSLLKDRGHEQFF; cdr3_nt: TGTGCCAGCAGCTTGTTGAAGGACAGGGGTCATGAGCAGTTCTTC
d_call: -; j_call: TRBJ2-3; clone_size: -; v_call: TRBV14; cdr3_aa: CASSPIWGTPAPSTDTQYF; cdr3_nt: TGTGCCAGCAGCCCCATTTGGGGGACTCCTGCCCCGAGCACAGATACGCAGTATTTT
d_call: -; j_call: TRBJ2-5; clone_size: many; v_call: TRBV10-3; cdr3_aa: CAISEPGSGETQYF; cdr3_nt: TGTGCCATCAGTGAACCAGGGTCCGGAGAGACCCAGTACTTC
d_call: -; j_call: TRBJ1-3; clone_size: few; v_call: TRBV30; cdr3_aa: CAWSGVNSGNTIYF; cdr3_nt: TGTGCCTGGAGTGGGGTGAACTCTGGAAACACCATATATTTT